These 10 T cell receptor beta chains were sequenced from one sample in a study of Ad26.COV2.S vaccination and SARS-CoV-2 variants. As to treatment: 19 received Ad26.COV2.S at low or high dose, single or two shots; about five received placebo; per-sample allocation not given. Specimen acquisition occurred on day 63 following the initial vaccine or placebo injection. The table came from immunoSEQ multiplex PCR; TCRdb's copy has only in-frame clones and leaves some out. The sample includes some 290,000 clones, just under 85% of them seen just once. This specimen was peripheral blood, taken in a trial of Ad26.COV2.S vaccine versus placebo. The receptors shown here come from a person between 18 and 60 years old who received the Ad26.COV2.S COVID-19 vaccine or a placebo.

This clone appeared once. V gene TRBV28 combines with J gene TRBJ2-7; the match to TRBD2 covers 11 bases. In germline, CDR1 is MDHEN, CDR2 SYDVKM. V was clipped by 5 bases and J by 4 bases; unmatched bases: 4. The CDR3 extends over 14 amino acids. The CDR3 DNA is TGTGCCAGCAGTCTCGGACTAGCGGGTTACGAGCAGTACTTC. Its translation: CASSLGLAGYEQYF.

The chain links TRBV9 to TRBJ1-3, with D unclear. This CDR3 has 16 residues. V was shortened by 4 bases and J by 0 bases, with 14 bases between the two germline ends. CDR1 and CDR2 from the germline V gene are SGDLS and YYNGEE. In DNA, the CDR3 is TGTGCCAGCAGCTCCACAATCGCGGGCTCTGGAAACACCATATATTTT. It encodes CASSSTIAGSGNTIYF.

V usage is TRBV19 and J usage is TRBJ1-1; D perhaps matches TRBD1 (6 bases). CDR3 length: 13 amino acids. Germline loops: CDR1 LNHDA, CDR2 SQIVND (reference sequence). V lost 5 bases, J lost 6 bases, and 13 bases lay in between. In DNA form, the CDR3 reads TGTGCCAGTAGTGCCCGGGGGCCCGCTGAAGCTTTCTTT. Translation gives CASSARGPAEAFF.

This chain joins TRBV5-1 and TRBJ2-2; either TRBD1 or TRBD2 may supply D (5 bases each). CDR1 SGHRS and CDR2 YFSETQ come from the germline V gene. The CDR3 length is 14 residues. Deletions cut 3 bases from V and 5 bases from J, with 11 bases between. The CDR3 protein is CASSSGRQTGELFF. CDR3 in DNA: TGCGCCAGCAGCTCGGGACGGCAAACCGGGGAGCTGTTTTTT.

A word on this clone: An end of the junction differs from the germline gene, which may be a read error. The chain links TRBV15 to TRBJ1-2; D unclear. The CDR3 covers 13 residues. Germline CDR1 LNHNV, CDR2 YYDKDF (reference sequence). CDR3 amino acids: CATSSNGVLESAF. CDR3 coding DNA: TGTGCCACCAGCAGTAATGGGGTTCTCGAATCAGCCTTC.

The chain carries TRBV7-3 and TRBJ2-7; D may be TRBD2 (6 bases). The CDR3 runs 14 residues. In germline, CDR1 is SGHTA, CDR2 FQGTGA. The V end was cut by 3 bases, the J end by 0 bases, with 9 bases between. This chain's CDR3 is CASSFAGSSYEQYF. The DNA of the CDR3 is TGTGCCAGCAGCTTTGCGGGAAGCTCCTACGAGCAGTACTTC.

The CDR3 is CASSLGTGTNEKLFF. CDR3 DNA: TGTGCCAGCAGCTTAGGGACAGGGACTAATGAAAAACTGTTTTTT. J is TRBJ1-4 and V is TRBV6-6; 9 bases agree with TRBD1. Germline V gene sequence: CDR1 MNHNY, CDR2 SVGAGI (reference sequence). The trim removed 6 bases at V and 2 bases at J, leaving 4 bases unmatched. There are 15 residues in the CDR3.

J is TRBJ1-2 and V is TRBV6-1; D remains ambiguous. This CDR3 is 13 amino acids long. In germline, CDR1 is MNHNS, CDR2 SASEGT. Trimming shortened V by 3 bases and J by 0 bases, and 5 bases separated the two germline ends. CDR3 sequence (DNA): TGTGCCAGCAGTGAGACAACTAACTATGGCTACACCTTC. Translating it yields CASSETTNYGYTF.

This clone was detected only once. The V call is TRBV19, the J call TRBJ2-7, with 8 positions matching TRBD2. Trimming removed 5 bases from V and 4 bases from J; junction bases left unmatched: 10. This CDR3 has 15 amino acids. Per germline, CDR1 LNHDA and CDR2 SQIVND (reference sequence). CDR3 DNA sequence: TGTGCCAGTAGTGAGACTAGCGAAAGATTATACGAGCAGTACTTC. Translated: CASSETSERLYEQYF.

This chain joins TRBV19 and TRBJ2-2; the match to TRBD2 covers 7 bases. Trimming removed 3 bases from V and 6 bases from J; junction bases left unmatched: 7. CDR3 length equals 15 residues. Per germline, CDR1 LNHDA and CDR2 SQIVND (reference sequence). CDR3 sequence: CASSMGGEGSGELFF. The CDR3 nucleotides are TGTGCCAGTAGTATGGGCGGGGAGGGATCCGGGGAGCTGTTTTTT.